The clone carrying this T cell receptor beta chain was observed many times. Its antigen is as yet unknown. This specimen comes from a study of identical twins. Study-level results: Beta out-of-frame twin sharing showed a weaker excess. Invariant MAIT and iNKT cells could partly confound zero-insertion analyses. Findings depended on cross-sectional statistics rather than tracking the same donors. Cord blood beta clonotypes present at high abundance carried fewer insertions; no such pattern appeared in memory repertoires.

Via MiXCR, TCRdb re-called the 5' RACE reads, giving one row per CDR3 protein. The sample lists about 920,000 distinct CDR3 sequences, more than 9% seen once, with around 1.6% in the top ten. Germline CDR1 is WNHNN and CDR2 is SYGVQD (reference sequence). This CDR3 is 15 amino acids long. After removal of 3 bases from V and 3 bases from J, the junction contained 4 bases not matched to a gene. The same specimen was also included in a second study, on yellow fever vaccine responses in identical twins.

The chain combines TRBV10-1 with TRBJ2-7; 11 nucleotides align to TRBD2. This sequence originates from a woman under 30 in good health. Sequencing used PBMCs. The DNA of the CDR3 is TGCGCCAGCAGTGACTCCGGGACTAGCGGCTACGAGCAGTACTTC. Amino acid sequence: CASSDSGTSGYEQYF.